This T cell receptor (beta chain) was sequenced during a study of cytomegalovirus exposure and HLA in healthy donors. For the study at large: It was reported in a later analysis that the same platform had been used for the roughly 110 validation repertoires as for the approximately 730 first-cohort repertoires. Findings and caveats of the study: In vitro testing confirmed a few CMV-associated chains as specific for CMV antigens. Some public TCRs appeared in many individuals, while most sequences were rare.

Looked up from germline, CDR1 is GTSNPN and CDR2 is SVGIG (reference sequence). The CDR3 runs to 13 residues. J lost 6 bases, V lost 5 bases, and 9 bases had no gene match. Concerning this clone itself: Its antigen is undetermined.

Clones were read by immunoSEQ multiplex PCR, and TCRdb kept only the in-frame ones, dropping some. The sample lists about 56,000 clones, 96% occurring once. The source of this sequence is a woman aged 18 to 35 in good health and CMV-seronegative. This rearrangement joins TRBV30 to TRBJ2-7; 8 bases fit TRBD2. Sequencing was carried out using PBMCs. CDR3 nucleotides: TGTGCCTGGTCCCCCGGGGGGGAAGGCGAGCAGTACTTC. This sequence encodes CAWSPGGEGEQYF.